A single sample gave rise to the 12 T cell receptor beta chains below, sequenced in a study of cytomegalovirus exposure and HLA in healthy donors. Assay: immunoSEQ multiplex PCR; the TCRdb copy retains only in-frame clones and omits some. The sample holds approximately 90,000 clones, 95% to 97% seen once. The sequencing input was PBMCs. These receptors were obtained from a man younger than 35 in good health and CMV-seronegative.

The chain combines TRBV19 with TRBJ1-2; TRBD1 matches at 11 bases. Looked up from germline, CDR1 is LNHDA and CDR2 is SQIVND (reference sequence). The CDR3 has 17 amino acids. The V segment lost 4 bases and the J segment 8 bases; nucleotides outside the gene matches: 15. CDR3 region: CASSTTWTGGATRGYTF. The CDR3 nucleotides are TGTGCCAGTAGTACTACATGGACAGGGGGCGCGACTAGGGGCTACACCTTC. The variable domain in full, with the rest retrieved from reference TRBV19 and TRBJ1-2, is DGGITQSPKYLFRKEGQNVTLSCEQNLNHDAMYWYRQDPGQGLRLIYYSQIVNDFQKGDIAEGYSVSREKKESFPLTVTSAQKNPTAFYLCASSTTWTGGATRGYTFGSGTRLTVV.

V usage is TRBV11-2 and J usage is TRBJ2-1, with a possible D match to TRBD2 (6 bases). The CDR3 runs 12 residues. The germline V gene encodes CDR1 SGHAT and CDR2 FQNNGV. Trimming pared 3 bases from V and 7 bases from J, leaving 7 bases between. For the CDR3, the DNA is TGTGCCAGCAGCTTTAGCGGTAATGAGCAGTTCTTC. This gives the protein CASSFSGNEQFF. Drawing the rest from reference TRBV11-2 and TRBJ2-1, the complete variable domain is EAGVAQSPRYKIIEKRQSVAFWCNPISGHATLYWYQQILGQGPKLLIQFQNNGVVDDSQLPKDRFSAERLKGVDSTLKIQPAKLEDSAVYLCASSFSGNEQFFGPGTRLTVL.

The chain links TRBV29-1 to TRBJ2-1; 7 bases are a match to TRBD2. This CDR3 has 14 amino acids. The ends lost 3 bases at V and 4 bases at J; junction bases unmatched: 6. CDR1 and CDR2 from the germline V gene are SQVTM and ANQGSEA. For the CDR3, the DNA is TGCAGCGTTGAGGCGGGAGTAACTTACAATGAGCAGTTCTTC. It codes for CSVEAGVTYNEQFF.

CDR3 nucleotides: TGTGCCAGCAGCTCCCGGGGACAGGGCTGGGGTGAAAAACTGTTTTTT. It specifies CASSSRGQGWGEKLFF. The chain uses TRBV5-5 and TRBJ1-4; 9 bases fit TRBD1. Germline V gene sequence: CDR1 SGHKS, CDR2 YYEKEE (reference sequence). This CDR3 has 16 residues. With V trimmed by 3 bases and J by 7 bases, 10 bases remained unmatched.

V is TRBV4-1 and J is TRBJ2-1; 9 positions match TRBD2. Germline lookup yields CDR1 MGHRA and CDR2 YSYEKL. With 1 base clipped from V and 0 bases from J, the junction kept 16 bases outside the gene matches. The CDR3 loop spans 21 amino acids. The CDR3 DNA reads TGCGCCAGCAGCCAAGGGGGACTAGCTTTTCTCAGACGGGTCTCCTACAATGAGCAGTTCTTC. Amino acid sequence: CASSQGGLAFLRRVSYNEQFF.

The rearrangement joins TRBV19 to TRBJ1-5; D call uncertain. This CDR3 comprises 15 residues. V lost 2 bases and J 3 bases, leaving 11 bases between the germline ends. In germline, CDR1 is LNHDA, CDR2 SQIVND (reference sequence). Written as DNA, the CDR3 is TGTGCCAGTAGTATACAAGGCGACTACAATCAGCCCCAGCATTTT. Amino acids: CASSIQGDYNQPQHF.

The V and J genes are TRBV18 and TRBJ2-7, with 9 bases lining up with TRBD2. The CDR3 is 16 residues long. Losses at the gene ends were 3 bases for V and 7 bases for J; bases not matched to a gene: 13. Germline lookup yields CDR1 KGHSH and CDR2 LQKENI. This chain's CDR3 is CASSPWTSASEMEQYF. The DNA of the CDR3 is TGTGCCAGCTCACCCTGGACTAGCGCCTCGGAGATGGAGCAGTACTTC.

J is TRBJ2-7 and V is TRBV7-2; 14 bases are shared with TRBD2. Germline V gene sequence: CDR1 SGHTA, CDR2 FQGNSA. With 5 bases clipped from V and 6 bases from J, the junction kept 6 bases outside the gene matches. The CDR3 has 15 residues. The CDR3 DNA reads TGTGCCAGCAGCCCGGGACTAGCGGGAGTAGCCGAGCAGTACTTC. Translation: CASSPGLAGVAEQYF.

CDR3: CASSLVWEREFPYNEQFF. The CDR3 nucleotides read TGTGCCAGCAGCTTAGTTTGGGAGCGGGAGTTCCCCTACAATGAGCAGTTCTTC. This rearrangement joins TRBV11-3 to TRBJ2-1; 8 bases are a match to TRBD2. This CDR3 comprises 18 residues. Germline values: CDR1 SGHNT, CDR2 YENEEA. The V and J ends lost 1 base and 2 bases, in that order; junction bases with no gene match: 10.

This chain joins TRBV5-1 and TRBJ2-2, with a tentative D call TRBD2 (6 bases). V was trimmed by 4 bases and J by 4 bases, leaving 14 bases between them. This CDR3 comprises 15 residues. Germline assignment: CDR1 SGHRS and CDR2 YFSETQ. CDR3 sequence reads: CASSGWRGGTGELFF. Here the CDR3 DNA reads TGCGCCAGCAGCGGTTGGCGGGGTGGCACCGGGGAGCTGTTTTTT.

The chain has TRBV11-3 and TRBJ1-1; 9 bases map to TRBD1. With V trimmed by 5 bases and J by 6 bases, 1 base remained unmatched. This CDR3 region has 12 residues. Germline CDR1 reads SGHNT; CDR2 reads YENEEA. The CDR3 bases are TGTGCCAGCAGCCGGACAGGGGCTGAAGCTTTCTTT. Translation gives CASSRTGAEAFF.

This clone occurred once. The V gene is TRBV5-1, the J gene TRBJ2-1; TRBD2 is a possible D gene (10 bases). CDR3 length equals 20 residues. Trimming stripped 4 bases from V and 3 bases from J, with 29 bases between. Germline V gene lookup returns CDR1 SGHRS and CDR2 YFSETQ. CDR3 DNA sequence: TGCGCCAGCAGCCAGGACAGGGGAGGGCTAGCGGGAGCCTACTACAATGAGCAGTTCTTC. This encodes CASSQDRGGLAGAYYNEQFF. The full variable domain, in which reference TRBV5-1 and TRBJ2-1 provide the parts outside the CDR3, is KAGVTQTPRYLIKTRGQQVTLSCSPISGHRSVSWYQQTPGQGLQFLFEYFSETQRNKGNFPGRFSGRQFSNSRSEMNVSTLELGDSALYLCASSQDRGGLAGAYYNEQFFGPGTRLTVL.